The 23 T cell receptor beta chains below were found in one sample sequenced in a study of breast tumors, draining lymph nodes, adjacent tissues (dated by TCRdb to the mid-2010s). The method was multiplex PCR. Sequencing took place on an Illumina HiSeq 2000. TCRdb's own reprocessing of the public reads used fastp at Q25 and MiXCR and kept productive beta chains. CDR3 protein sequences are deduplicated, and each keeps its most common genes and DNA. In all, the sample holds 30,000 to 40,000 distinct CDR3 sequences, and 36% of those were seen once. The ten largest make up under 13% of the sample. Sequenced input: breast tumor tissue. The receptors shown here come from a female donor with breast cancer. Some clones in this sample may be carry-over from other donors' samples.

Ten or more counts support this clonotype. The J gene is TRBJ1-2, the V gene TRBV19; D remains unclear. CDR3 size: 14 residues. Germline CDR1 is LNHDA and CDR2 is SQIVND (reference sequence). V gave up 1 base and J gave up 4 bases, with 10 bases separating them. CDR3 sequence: CASSIGGSGYGYTF. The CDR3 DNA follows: TGTGCCAGTAGTATAGGTGGCAGCGGCTATGGCTACACCTTC. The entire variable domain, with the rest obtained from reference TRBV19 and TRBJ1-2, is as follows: DGGITQSPKYLFRKEGQNVTLSCEQNLNHDAMYWYRQDPGQGLRLIYYSQIVNDFQKGDIAEGYSVSREKKESFPLTVTSAQKNPTAFYLCASSIGGSGYGYTFGSGTRLTVV.

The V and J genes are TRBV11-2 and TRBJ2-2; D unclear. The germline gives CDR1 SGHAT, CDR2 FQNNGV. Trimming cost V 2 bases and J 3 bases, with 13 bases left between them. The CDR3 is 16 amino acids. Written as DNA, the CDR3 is TGTGCCAGCAGCTTAAGGGCCCTGAGAGACACCGGGGAGCTGTTTTTT. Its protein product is CASSLRALRDTGELFF.

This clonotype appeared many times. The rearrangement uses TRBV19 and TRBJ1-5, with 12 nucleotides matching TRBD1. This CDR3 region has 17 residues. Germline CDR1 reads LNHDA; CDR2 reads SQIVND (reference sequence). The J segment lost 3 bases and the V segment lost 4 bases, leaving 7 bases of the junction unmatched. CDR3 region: CASSRDRGRNVNQPQHF. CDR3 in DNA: TGTGCCAGTAGTAGGGACAGGGGGCGAAATGTCAATCAGCCCCAGCATTTT.

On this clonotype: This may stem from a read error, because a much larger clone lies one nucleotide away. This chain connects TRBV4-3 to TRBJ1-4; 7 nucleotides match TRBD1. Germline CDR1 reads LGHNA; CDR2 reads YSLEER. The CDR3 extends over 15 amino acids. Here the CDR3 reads CASGQVPGGNEKLFF. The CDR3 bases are TGCGCCAGCGGCCAAGTTCCAGGGGGGAATGAAAAACTGTTTTTT.

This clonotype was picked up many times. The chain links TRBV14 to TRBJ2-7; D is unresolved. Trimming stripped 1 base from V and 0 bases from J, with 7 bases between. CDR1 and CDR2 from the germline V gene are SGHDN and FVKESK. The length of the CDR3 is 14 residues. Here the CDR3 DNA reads TGTGCCAGCAGCCAAGGGCTTTCCTCCTACGAGCAGTACTTC. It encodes CASSQGLSSYEQYF.

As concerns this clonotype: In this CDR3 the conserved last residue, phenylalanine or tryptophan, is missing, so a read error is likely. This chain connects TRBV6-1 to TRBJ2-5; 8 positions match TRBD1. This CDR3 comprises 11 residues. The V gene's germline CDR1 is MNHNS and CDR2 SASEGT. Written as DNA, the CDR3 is TGTGCCGGCAGGACAGGGTGGACCCAGTACTCC. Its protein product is CAGRTGWTQYS.

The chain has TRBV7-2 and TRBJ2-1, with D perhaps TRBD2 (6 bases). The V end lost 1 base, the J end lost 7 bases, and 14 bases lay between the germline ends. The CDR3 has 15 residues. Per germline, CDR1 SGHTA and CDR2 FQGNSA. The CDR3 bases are TGTGCCAGCAGCTTAGGCCCGGGTGGAGGGAATGAGCAGTTCTTC. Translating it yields CASSLGPGGGNEQFF.

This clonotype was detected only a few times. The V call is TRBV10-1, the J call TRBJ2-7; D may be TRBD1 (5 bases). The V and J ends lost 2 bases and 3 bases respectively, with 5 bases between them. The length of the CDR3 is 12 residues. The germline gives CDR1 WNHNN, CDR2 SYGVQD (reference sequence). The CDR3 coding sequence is TGCGCCAGCAGTGAGACAGGCTACGAGCAGTACTTC. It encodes CASSETGYEQYF.

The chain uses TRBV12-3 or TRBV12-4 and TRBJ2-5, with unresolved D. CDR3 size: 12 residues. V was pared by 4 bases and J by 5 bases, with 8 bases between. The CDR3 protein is CASSYYGETQYF. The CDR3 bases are TGTGCCAGCAGTTATTACGGGGAGACCCAGTACTTC.

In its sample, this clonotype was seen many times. Written as DNA, the CDR3 is TGCGCCAGCAGCCAAGATCTCGGGACTTCACACTACGAGCAGTACTTC. Translation gives CASSQDLGTSHYEQYF. This sequence joins TRBV4-3 and TRBJ2-7, with D maybe TRBD2 (6 bases). CDR3 length: 16 amino acids. V was clipped by 0 bases and J by 3 bases, with 15 bases between them. CDR1 LGHNA and CDR2 YSLEER come from the germline V gene.

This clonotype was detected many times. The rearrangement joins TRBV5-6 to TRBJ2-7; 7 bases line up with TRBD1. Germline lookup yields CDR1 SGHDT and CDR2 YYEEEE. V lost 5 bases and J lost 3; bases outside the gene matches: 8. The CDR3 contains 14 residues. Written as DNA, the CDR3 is TGTGCCAGCAGTCATAGTGGGACAGACTACGAGCAGTACTTC. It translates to CASSHSGTDYEQYF.

The CDR3 DNA reads TGTGCCAGCAATTTCAGGGTCAATGAAAAACTGTTTTTT. Translating it yields CASNFRVNEKLFF. The V gene is TRBV28, the J gene TRBJ1-4; D may be TRBD1 (5 bases). With 7 bases removed from V and 5 bases from J, the gap between germline ends came to 11 bases. The length of the CDR3 is 13 residues. Germline V lookup: CDR1 MDHEN, CDR2 SYDVKM. The complete variable domain, with remaining parts taken from reference TRBV28 and TRBJ1-4, reads DVKVTQSSRYLVKRTGEKVFLECVQDMDHENMFWYRQDPGLGLRLIYFSYDVKMKEKGDIPEGYSVSREKKERFSLILESASTNQTSMYLCASNFRVNEKLFFGSGTQLSVL.

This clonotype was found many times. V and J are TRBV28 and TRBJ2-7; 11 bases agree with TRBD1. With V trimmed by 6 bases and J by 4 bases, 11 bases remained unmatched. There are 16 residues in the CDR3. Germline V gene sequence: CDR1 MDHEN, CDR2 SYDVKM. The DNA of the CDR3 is TGTGCCAGCAGCCAGGGGACAGGGGGTGTCCCATACGAGCAGTACTTC. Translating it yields CASSQGTGGVPYEQYF.

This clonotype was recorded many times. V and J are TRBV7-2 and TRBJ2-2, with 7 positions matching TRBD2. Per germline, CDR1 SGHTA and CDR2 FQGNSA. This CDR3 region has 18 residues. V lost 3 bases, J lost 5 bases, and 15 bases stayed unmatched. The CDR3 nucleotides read TGTGCCAGCAGCTTTGGGTTCTCCGGGGGGAGACGTACCGGGGAGCTGTTTTTT. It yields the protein CASSFGFSGGRRTGELFF.

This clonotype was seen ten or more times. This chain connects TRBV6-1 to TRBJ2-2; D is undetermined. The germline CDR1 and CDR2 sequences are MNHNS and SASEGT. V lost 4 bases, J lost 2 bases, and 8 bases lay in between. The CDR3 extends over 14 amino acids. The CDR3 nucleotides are TGTGCCAGCAGTGTGTGGCCTAACACCGGGGAGCTGTTTTTT. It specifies CASSVWPNTGELFF.

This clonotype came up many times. DNA of the CDR3: TGTGCCATCAGTGGGGGGACTAGCGATACGCAGTATTTT. It encodes CAISGGTSDTQYF. The chain links TRBV10-3 to TRBJ2-3; the match to TRBD2 covers 9 bases. V was pared by 4 bases and J by 6 bases, with 2 bases of the junction left unmatched. Germline V CDR1 and CDR2: ENHRY, SYGVKD. The CDR3 has 13 residues.

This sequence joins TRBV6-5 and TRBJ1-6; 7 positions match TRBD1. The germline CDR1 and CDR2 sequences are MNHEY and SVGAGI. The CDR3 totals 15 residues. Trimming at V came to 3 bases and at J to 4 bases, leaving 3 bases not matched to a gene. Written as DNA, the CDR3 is TGTGCCAGCAGTTATGGGACAGTTTATAATTCACCCCTCCACTTT. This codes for CASSYGTVYNSPLHF.

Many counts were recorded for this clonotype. CDR3 sequence (DNA): TGCGCCAGCAGCCAAGAGGGTGGGGGGGCCACAGATACGCAGTATTTT. It encodes CASSQEGGGATDTQYF. V usage is TRBV4-1 and J usage is TRBJ2-3; D perhaps matches TRBD2 (7 bases). The ends were cut back, 0 bases at V and 2 bases at J, with 12 bases in the middle. From germline, CDR1 is MGHRA and CDR2 YSYEKL. The CDR3 extends over 16 amino acids.

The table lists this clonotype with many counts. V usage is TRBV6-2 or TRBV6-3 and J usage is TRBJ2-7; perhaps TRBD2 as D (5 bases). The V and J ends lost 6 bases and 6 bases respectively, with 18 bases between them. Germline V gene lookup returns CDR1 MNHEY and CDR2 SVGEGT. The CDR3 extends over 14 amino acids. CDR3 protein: CASRDSTGVPEQYF. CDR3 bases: TGTGCCAGCAGGGACTCTACCGGGGTTCCCGAGCAGTACTTC.

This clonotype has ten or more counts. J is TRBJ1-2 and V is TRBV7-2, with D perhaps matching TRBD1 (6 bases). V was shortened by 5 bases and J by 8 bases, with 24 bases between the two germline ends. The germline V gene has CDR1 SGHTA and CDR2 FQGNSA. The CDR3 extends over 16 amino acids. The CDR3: CASSLGLVPGENGYTF. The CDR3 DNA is TGTGCCAGCAGCCTAGGTCTGGTCCCAGGGGAGAACGGCTACACCTTC. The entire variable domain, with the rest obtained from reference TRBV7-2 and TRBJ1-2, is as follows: GAGVSQSPSNKVTEKGKDVELRCDPISGHTALYWYRQSLGQGLEFLIYFQGNSAPDKSGLPSDRFSAERTGGSVSTLTIQRTQQEDSAVYLCASSLGLVPGENGYTFGSGTRLTVV.

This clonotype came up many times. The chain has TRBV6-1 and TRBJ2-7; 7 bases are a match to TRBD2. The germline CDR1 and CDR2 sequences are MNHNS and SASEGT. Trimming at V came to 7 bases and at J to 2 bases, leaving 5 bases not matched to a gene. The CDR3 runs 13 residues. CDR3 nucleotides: TGTGCCAGCACCCGGGGGAGGGCCTACGAGCAGTACTTC. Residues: CASTRGRAYEQYF.

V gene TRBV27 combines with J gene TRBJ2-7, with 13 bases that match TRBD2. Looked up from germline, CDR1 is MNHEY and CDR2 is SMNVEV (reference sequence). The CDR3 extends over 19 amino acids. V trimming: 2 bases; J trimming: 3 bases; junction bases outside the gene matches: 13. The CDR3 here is CASSLLGVTSGGIRYEQYF. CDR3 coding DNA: TGTGCCAGCAGTTTACTGGGTGTGACTAGCGGGGGGATTCGCTACGAGCAGTACTTC.

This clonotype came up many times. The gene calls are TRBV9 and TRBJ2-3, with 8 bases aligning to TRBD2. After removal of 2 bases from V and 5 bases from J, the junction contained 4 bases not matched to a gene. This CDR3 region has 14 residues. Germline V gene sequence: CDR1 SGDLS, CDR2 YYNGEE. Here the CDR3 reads CASSVSGNLDTQYF. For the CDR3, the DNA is TGTGCCAGCAGCGTTAGCGGGAATTTAGATACGCAGTATTTT. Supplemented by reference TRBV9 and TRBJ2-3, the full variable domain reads DSGVTQTPKHLITATGQRVTLRCSPRSGDLSVYWYQQSLDQGLQFLIQYYNGEERAKGNILERFSAQQFPDLHSELNLSSLELGDSALYFCASSVSGNLDTQYFGPGTRLTVL.